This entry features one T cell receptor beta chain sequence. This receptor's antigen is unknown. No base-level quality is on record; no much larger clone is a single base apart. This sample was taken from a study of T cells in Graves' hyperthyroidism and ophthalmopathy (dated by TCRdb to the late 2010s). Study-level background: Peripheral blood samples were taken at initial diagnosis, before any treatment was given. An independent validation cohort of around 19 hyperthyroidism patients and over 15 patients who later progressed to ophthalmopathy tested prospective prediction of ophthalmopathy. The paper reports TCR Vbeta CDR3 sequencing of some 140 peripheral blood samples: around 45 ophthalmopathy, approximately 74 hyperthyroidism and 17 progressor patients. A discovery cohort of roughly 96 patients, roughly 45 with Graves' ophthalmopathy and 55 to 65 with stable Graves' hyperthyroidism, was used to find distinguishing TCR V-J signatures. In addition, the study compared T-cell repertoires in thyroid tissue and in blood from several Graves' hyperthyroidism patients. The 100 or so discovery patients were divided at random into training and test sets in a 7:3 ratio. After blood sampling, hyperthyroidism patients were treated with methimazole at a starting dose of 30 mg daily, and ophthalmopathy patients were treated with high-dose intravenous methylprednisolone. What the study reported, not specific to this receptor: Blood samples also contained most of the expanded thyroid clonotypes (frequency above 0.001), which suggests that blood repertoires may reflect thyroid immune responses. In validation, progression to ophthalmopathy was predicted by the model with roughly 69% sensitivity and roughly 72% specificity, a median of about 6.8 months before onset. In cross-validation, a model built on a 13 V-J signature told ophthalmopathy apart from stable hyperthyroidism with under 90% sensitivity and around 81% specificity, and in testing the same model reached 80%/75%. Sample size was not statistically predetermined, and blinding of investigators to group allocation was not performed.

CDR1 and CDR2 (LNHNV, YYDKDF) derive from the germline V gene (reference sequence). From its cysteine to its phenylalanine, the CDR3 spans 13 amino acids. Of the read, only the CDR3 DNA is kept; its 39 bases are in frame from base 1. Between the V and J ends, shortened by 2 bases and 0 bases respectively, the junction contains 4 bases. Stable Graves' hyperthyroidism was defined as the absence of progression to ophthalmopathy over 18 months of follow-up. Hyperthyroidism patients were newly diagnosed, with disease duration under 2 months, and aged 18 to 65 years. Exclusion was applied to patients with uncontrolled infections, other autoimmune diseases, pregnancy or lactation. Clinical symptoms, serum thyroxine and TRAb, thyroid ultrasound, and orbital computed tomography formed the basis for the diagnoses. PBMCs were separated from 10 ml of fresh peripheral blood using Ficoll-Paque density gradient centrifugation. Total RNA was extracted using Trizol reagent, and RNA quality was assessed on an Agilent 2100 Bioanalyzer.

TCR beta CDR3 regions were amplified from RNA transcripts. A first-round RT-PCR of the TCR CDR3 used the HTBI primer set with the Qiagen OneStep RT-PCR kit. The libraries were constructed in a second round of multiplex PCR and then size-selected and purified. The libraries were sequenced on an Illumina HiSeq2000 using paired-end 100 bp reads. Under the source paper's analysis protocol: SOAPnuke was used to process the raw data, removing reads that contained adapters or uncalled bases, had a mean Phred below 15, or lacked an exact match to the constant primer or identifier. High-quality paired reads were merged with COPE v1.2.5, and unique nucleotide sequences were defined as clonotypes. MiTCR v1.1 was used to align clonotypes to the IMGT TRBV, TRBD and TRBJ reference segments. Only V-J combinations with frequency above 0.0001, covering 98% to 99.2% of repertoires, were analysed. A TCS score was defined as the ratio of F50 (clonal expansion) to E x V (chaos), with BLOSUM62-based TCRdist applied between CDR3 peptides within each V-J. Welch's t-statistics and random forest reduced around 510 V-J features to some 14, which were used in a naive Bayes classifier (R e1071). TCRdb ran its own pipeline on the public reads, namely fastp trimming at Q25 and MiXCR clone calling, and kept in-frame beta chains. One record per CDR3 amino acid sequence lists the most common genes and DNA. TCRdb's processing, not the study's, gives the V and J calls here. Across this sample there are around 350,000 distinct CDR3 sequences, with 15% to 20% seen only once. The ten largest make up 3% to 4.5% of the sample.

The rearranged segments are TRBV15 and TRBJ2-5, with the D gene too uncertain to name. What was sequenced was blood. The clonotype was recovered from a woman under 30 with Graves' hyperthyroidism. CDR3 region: CATSRQYQETQYF. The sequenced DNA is TGTGCCACCAGCAGACAGTACCAAGAGACCCAGTACTTC.